These T cell receptor beta chains were read from a single sample in a study of shared clonotypes between healthy human individuals. Repertoires were generated with immunoSEQ multiplex PCR, while TCRdb's copy carries only in-frame clones and drops some. Of some 1 million clones detected, about 70% appear once; the ten largest clones hold over 1.3%. Sequencing used memory CD4+ T cells sorted from blood. The receptors stem from a young man in good health. Both conserved end residues are trimmed from each CDR3. Each record gives: clone size, J gene, V gene, CDR3 protein. Size is omitted from some rows. Given values are once, few, many or a class for expanded clones.

abundance: once
j_gene: TRBJ2-2
v_gene: TRBV9
CDR3aa: ASTYVANTGELF

abundance: NA
j_gene: TRBJ1-1
v_gene: TRBV6-5
CDR3aa: ASSSDRRYEAF

abundance: NA
j_gene: TRBJ1-2
v_gene: TRBV5-1
CDR3aa: ASSSNRDGYT

abundance: NA
j_gene: TRBJ1-1
v_gene: TRBV6-6
CDR3aa: ASSYSIYTEAF

abundance: NA
j_gene: TRBJ1-6
v_gene: TRBV6-6
CDR3aa: ASSIQGAYNSPLH

abundance: NA
j_gene: TRBJ2-3
v_gene: TRBV30
CDR3aa: ALGQSTDTQY

abundance: NA
j_gene: TRBJ1-2
v_gene: TRBV7-2
CDR3aa: ASSRIPGKGGYGYT

abundance: NA
j_gene: TRBJ1-5
v_gene: TRBV5-1
CDR3aa: ASKKTTGVNQPQH

abundance: few
j_gene: TRBJ1-3
v_gene: TRBV4-1
CDR3aa: ASSQPWGRGGNTIY

abundance: few
j_gene: TRBJ2-5
v_gene: TRBV30
CDR3aa: AWKATWETQY

abundance: NA
j_gene: TRBJ1-4
v_gene: TRBV18
CDR3aa: ASSPPAGRNEKLF

abundance: NA
j_gene: TRBJ2-1
v_gene: TRBV5-1
CDR3aa: ASSPHLAGGPNEQF

abundance: NA
j_gene: TRBJ2-1
v_gene: TRBV9
CDR3aa: ASSVDYNEQF

abundance: NA
j_gene: TRBJ1-1
v_gene: TRBV27
CDR3aa: ASSLFPPSASTEAF

abundance: NA
j_gene: TRBJ2-5
v_gene: TRBV6-5
CDR3aa: ASSYSPGRATQY

abundance: NA
j_gene: TRBJ1-5
v_gene: TRBV28
CDR3aa: ASGGGANQPQH